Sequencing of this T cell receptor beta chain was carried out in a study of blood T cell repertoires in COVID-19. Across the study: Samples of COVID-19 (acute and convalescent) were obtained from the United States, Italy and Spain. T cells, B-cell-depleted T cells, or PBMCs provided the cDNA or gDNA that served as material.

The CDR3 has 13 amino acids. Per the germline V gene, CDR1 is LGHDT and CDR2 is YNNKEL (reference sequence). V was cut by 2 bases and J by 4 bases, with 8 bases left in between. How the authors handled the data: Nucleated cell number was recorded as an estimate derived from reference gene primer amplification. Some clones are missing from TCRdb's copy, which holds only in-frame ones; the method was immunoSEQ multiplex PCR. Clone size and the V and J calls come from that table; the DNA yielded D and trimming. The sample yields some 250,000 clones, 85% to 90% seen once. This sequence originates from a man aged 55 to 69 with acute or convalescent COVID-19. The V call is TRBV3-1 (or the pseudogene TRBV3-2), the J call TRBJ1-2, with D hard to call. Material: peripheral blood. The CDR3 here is CASSQTRSYGYTF. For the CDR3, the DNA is TGTGCCAGCAGCCAAACCCGGAGCTATGGCTACACCTTC.